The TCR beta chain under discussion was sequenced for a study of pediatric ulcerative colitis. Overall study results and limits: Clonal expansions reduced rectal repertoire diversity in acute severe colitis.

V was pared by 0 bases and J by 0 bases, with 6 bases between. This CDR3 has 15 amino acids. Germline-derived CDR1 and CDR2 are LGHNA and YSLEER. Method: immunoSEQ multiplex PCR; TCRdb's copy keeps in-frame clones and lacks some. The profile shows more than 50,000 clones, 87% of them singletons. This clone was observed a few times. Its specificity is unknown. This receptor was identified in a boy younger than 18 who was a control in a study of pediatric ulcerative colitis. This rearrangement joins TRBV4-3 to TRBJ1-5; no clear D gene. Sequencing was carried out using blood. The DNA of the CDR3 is TGCGCCAGCAGCCAAGATAACGATAGCAATCAGCCCCAGCATTTT. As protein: CASSQDNDSNQPQHF.